This TCR beta chain is from a study of CD8 T cells in Susac syndrome. Sequencing of TCR beta was undertaken in CD8+ and CD4+ T cells derived from blood. In the multiple sclerosis control group, patients were treatment-naive and had stable or active relapsing-remitting disease. It was negative isolation that provided the CD8+ and CD4+ T cells, whereas TEMRA cells were enriched by FACS. V gave up 3 bases and J gave up 3 bases, with 10 bases separating them. The CDR3 extends over 15 amino acids. Germline lookup yields CDR1 SGDLS and CDR2 YYNGEE. RNA in amounts of roughly 0.5 to 1 ug was reverse transcribed with random hexamers. Multiplex immunoSEQ PCR targeted 54 Vbeta and 13 Jbeta TCR beta segments. TCRdb reprocessed the immunoSEQ multiplex PCR reads via MiXCR and lists one record per CDR3 protein. The repertoire holds roughly 150,000 distinct CDR3 sequences, with 95% to 96% as singletons.

The J gene is TRBJ1-6, the V gene TRBV9; D gene ambiguous. The receptor's source is a human donor with multiple sclerosis. The material sequenced was CD8+ T cells from PBMCs. The CDR3 DNA is TGTGCCAGCAGCGGACCGGGAAACTATAATTCACCCCTCCACTTT. It codes for CASSGPGNYNSPLHF.